The sample holds many counts of the clone carrying this T cell receptor beta chain. For TCRbeta, the library was prepared with unique molecular identifiers. TCRdb redid the calling of the PCR reads with MiXCR, one entry per CDR3 protein. Counted here are approximately 390,000 distinct CDR3 sequences, about 11% occurring once; the ten biggest clones make up 4.5% to 7%. This sample stems from a study of T-cell reconstitution after alpha-beta-depleted transplantation in children. Trimming removed 6 bases at V and 4 bases at J, with 3 bases between. The CDR3 covers 11 residues. The germline V gene encodes CDR1 MNHEY and CDR2 SMNVEV (reference sequence).

The source is a human donor who donated a stem cell graft to a child with acute myeloid leukemia. V is TRBV27 and J is TRBJ1-4, with D unresolved. The sequenced sample was PBMCs from the stem cell graft donor, obtained from the stem cell graft. The CDR3: CASRFNEKLFF. The CDR3 DNA reads TGTGCCAGCAGGTTTAATGAAAAACTGTTTTTT. Full variable domain (remainder filled in from reference TRBV27 and TRBJ1-4): EAQVTQNPRYLITVTGKKLTVTCSQNMNHEYMSWYRQDPGLGLRQIYYSMNVEVTDKGDVPEGYKVSRKEKRNFPLILESPSPNQTSLYFCASRFNEKLFFGSGTQLSVL.